Sequencing of this TCR beta chain was carried out in a study of tumor-infiltrating lymphocytes in glioblastoma multiforme. The CDR3 length is 13 residues. The V gene's germline CDR1 is SGHAT and CDR2 FQNNGV. Three nested ARM-PCR rounds with V-beta and C-beta primers built TCRB libraries. TCRdb fed the multiplex PCR reads into MiXCR, producing one record per CDR3 protein. The sample shows more than 9,000 distinct CDR3 sequences, less than 75% of them seen only once. Of note for this clonotype: Compared with germline, one end of the junction differs, possibly owing to a read error.

The rearrangement joins TRBV11-2 to TRBJ2-5; TRBD1 aligns across 9 bases. Sequenced: brain tumor tissue. The receptor comes from a male donor with glioblastoma. DNA for the CDR3: TGTGCCAGCACCCGGGACAGGGAAGAGACCCAGAACTTC. Protein sequence: CASTRDREETQNF.